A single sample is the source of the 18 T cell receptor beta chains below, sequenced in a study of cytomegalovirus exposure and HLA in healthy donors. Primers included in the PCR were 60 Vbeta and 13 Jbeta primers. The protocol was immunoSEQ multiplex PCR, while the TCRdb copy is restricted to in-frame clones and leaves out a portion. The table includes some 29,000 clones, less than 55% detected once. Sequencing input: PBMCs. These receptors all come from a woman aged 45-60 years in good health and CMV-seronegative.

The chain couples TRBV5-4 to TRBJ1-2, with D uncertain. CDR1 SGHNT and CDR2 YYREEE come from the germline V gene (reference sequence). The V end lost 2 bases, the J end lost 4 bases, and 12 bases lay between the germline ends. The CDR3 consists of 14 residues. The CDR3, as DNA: TGTGCCAGCAGCTTCGGAGACCCGACCTATGGCTACACCTTC. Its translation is CASSFGDPTYGYTF.

The CDR3 DNA reads TGTGCCAGCGCCCCGACAGCAGAGACCCAGTACTTC. This sequence encodes CASAPTAETQYF. The V call is TRBV11-1, the J call TRBJ2-5; D is perhaps TRBD1 (5 bases). Germline V gene lookup returns CDR1 SGHAT and CDR2 FQDESV (reference sequence). The V end lost 8 bases, the J end lost 4 bases, and 11 bases lay between the germline ends. This CDR3 is built from 12 residues.

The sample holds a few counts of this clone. CDR3 DNA: TGTGCCAGCAGCTTGGGGGACAGGGGCCTTGGGCCCCAGCATTTT. It is translated as CASSLGDRGLGPQHF. The chain has TRBV5-5 and TRBJ1-5, with 10 bases that match TRBD1. Germline CDR1 SGHKS, CDR2 YYEKEE (reference sequence). The CDR3 sequence is 15 residues long. V was clipped by 0 bases and J by 9 bases; unmatched bases: 6.

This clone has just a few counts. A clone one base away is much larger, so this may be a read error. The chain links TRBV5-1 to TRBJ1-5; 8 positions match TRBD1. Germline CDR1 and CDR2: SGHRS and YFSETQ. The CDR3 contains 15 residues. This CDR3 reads CASSLEQGGNRPQHF. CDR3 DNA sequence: TGCGCCAGCAGCTTGGAACAGGGGGGAAATCGGCCCCAGCATTTT. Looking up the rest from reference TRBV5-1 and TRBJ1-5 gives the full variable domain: KAGVTQTPRYLIKTRGQQVTLSCSPISGHRSVSWYQQTPGQGLQFLFEYFSETQRNKGNFPGRFSGRQFSNSRSEMNVSTLELGDSALYLCASSLEQGGNRPQHFGDGTRLSIL.

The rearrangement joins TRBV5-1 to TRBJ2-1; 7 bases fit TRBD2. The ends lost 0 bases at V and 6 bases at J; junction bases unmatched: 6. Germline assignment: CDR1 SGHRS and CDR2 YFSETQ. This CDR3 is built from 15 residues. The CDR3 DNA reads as TGCGCCAGCAGCTTGGCAGCGGGGCGGTTCAATGAGCAGTTCTTC. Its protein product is CASSLAAGRFNEQFF. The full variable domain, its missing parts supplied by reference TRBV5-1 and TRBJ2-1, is KAGVTQTPRYLIKTRGQQVTLSCSPISGHRSVSWYQQTPGQGLQFLFEYFSETQRNKGNFPGRFSGRQFSNSRSEMNVSTLELGDSALYLCASSLAAGRFNEQFFGPGTRLTVL.

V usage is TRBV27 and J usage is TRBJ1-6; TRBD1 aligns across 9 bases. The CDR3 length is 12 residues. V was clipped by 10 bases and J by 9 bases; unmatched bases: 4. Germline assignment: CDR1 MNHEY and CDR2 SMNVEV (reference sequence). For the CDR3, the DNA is TGTGCCAACGGACAGGGGCCTTCACCCCTCCACTTT. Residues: CANGQGPSPLHF.

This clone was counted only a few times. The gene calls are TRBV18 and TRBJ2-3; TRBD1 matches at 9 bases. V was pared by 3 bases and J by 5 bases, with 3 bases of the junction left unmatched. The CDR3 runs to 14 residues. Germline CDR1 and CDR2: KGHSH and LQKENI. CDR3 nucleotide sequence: TGTGCCAGCTCACCGGGACAGGGTGTAGATACGCAGTATTTT. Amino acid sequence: CASSPGQGVDTQYF. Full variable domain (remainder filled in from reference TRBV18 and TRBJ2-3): NAGVMQNPRHLVRRRGQEARLRCSPMKGHSHVYWYRQLPEEGLKFMVYLQKENIIDESGMPKERFSAEFPKEGPSILRIQQVVRGDSAAYFCASSPGQGVDTQYFGPGTRLTVL.

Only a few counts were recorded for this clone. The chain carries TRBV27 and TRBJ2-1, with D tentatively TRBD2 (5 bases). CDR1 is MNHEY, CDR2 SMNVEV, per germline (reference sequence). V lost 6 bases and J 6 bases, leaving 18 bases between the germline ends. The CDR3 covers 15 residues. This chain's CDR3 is CASRYRGNKGNEQFF. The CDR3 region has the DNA TGTGCCAGCAGATATAGAGGGAATAAGGGCAATGAGCAGTTCTTC.

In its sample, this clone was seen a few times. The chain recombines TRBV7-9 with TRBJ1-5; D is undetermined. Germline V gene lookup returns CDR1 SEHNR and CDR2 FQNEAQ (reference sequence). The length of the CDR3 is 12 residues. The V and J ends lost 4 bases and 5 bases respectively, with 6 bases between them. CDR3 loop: CASSSFDQPQHF. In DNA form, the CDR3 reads TGTGCCAGCAGCTCGTTTGATCAGCCCCAGCATTTT. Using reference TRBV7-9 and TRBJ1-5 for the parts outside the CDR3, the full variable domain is DTGVSQNPRHKITKRGQNVTFRCDPISEHNRLYWYRQTLGQGPEFLTYFQNEAQLEKSRLLSDRFSAERPKGSFSTLEIQRTEQGDSAMYLCASSSFDQPQHFGDGTRLSIL.

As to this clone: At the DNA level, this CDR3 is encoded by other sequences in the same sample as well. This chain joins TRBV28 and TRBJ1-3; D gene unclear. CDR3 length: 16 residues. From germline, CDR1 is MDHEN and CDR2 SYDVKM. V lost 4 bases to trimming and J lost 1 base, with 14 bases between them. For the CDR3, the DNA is TGTGCCAGCAGTTCCCCGGACTGGATTTCTGGAAACACCATATATTTT. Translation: CASSSPDWISGNTIYF.

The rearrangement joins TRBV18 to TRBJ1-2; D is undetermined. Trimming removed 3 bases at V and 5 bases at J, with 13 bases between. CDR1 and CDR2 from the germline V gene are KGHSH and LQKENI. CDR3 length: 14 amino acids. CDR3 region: CASSPINSLYGYTF. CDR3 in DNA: TGTGCCAGCTCACCTATCAACTCCTTGTATGGCTACACCTTC.

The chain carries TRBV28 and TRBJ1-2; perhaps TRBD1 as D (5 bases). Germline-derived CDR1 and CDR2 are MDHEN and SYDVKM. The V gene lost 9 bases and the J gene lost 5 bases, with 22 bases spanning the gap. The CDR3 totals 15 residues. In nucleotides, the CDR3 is TGTGCCAGTTATAGACAGCCTCTAAAGGGATATGGCTACACCTTC. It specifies CASYRQPLKGYGYTF.

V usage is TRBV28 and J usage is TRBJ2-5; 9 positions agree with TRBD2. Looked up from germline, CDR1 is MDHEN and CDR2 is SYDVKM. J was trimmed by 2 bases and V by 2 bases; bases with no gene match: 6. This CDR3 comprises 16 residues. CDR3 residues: CASSLGAGGGQETQYF. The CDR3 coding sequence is TGTGCCAGCAGTTTAGGGGCGGGAGGGGGGCAAGAGACCCAGTACTTC.

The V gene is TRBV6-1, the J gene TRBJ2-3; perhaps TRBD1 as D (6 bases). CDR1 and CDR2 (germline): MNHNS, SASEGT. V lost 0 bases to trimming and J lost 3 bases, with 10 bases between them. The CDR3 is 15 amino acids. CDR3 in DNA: TGTGCCAGCAGTGAAGCGGGGGCCAGGACAGATACGCAGTATTTT. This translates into CASSEAGARTDTQYF.

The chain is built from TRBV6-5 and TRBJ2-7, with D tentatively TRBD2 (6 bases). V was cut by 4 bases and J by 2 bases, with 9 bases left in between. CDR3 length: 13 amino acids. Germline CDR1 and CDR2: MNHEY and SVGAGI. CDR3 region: CASSSPGAYEQYF. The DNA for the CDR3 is TGTGCCAGCAGTTCTCCGGGAGCCTACGAGCAGTACTTC.

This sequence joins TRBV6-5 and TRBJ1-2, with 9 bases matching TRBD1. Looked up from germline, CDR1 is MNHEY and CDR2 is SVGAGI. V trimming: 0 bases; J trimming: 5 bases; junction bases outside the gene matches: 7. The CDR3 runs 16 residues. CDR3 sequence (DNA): TGTGCCAGCAGTTACTCGTGGGACAGGGCTGTATATGGCTACACCTTC. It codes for CASSYSWDRAVYGYTF.

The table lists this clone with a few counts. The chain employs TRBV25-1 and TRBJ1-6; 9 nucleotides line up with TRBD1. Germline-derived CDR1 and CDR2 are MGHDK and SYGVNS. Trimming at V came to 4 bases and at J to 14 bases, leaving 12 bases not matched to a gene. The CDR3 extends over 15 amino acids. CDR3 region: CASSAPGQGGRSLHF. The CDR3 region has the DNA TGTGCCAGCAGTGCCCCGGGACAGGGAGGCCGATCCCTCCACTTT.

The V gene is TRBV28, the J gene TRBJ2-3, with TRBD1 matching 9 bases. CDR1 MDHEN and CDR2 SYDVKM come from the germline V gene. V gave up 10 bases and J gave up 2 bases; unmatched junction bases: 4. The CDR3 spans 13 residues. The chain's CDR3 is CATGTGNTDTQYF. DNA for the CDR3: TGTGCCACCGGGACAGGGAACACAGATACGCAGTATTTT.